These 20 T cell receptor beta chains came from one sample sequenced in a study of shared clonotypes between healthy human individuals. Repertoires were generated with immunoSEQ multiplex PCR, while TCRdb's copy carries only in-frame clones and drops some. The sample shows millions of clones, approximately 95% of them seen only once. The material sequenced was naive CD4+ T cells from PBMCs. Subset indicated: CD45RA+ positively selected. These receptors were taken from a man aged 18-30 years in good health. Some clones in this sample may be carry-over from other donors' samples.

This clone has a single count. This sample also contains other DNA sequences that code for the same CDR3. V and J are TRBV5-1 and TRBJ1-1, with 7 nucleotides matching TRBD1. V gave up 0 bases and J gave up 4 bases; unmatched junction bases: 3. Germline V gives CDR1 SGHRS, CDR2 YFSETQ. The length of the CDR3 is 14 residues. In DNA form, the CDR3 reads TGCGCCAGCAGCTTGGGACAGGGTGCCACTGAAGCTTTCTTT. Residues: CASSLGQGATEAFF.

CDR3 nucleotide sequence: TGTGCCAGCAGCTTAGGCGGGACTAATCCCTACGAGCAGTACTTC. Amino acid sequence: CASSLGGTNPYEQYF. The chain joins TRBV11-1 to TRBJ2-5; 7 positions agree with TRBD2. The J call may be incorrect, as the DNA end agrees better with TRBJ2-7. The V gene's germline CDR1 is SGHAT and CDR2 FQDESV (reference sequence). The CDR3 length is 15 residues.

J is TRBJ2-3 and V is TRBV5-5; D might be TRBD1 (7 bases). Trimming stripped 7 bases from V and 6 bases from J, with 21 bases between. Germline V gene data show CDR1 as SGHKS and CDR2 as YYEKEE (reference sequence). The CDR3 is 15 residues long. CDR3 in DNA: TGTGCCAGCGCTCAGACAGGGACTGGGGGTGATACGCAGTATTTT. This encodes CASAQTGTGGDTQYF.

The V gene is TRBV27, the J gene TRBJ1-1; D gene unclear. CDR1 and CDR2 from the germline V gene are MNHEY and SMNVEV (reference sequence). The CDR3 loop spans 15 amino acids. Trimming shortened V by 0 bases and J by 5 bases, and 13 bases separated the two germline ends. DNA for the CDR3: TGTGCCAGCAGTTTATCGTGGGGTGGCGGTACTGAAGCTTTCTTT. It specifies CASSLSWGGGTEAFF.

This clone has a single count. The rearrangement links TRBV28 to TRBJ1-5; D remains unclear. The CDR3 spans 15 residues. Germline V CDR1 and CDR2: MDHEN, SYDVKM. V was shortened by 6 bases and J by 0 bases, with 12 bases between the two germline ends. The CDR3 protein is CASRTRLFSNQPQHF. Written as DNA, the CDR3 is TGTGCCAGCAGGACTAGGCTATTTAGCAATCAGCCCCAGCATTTT.

In the case of this clone: The same CDR3 also results from other DNA sequences found in this sample. This sequence joins TRBV12-5 and TRBJ2-1, with D hard to call. Germline V CDR1 and CDR2: LGHNT, FRNRAP. The V end lost 0 bases, the J end lost 6 bases, and 0 bases lay between the germline ends. There are 11 residues in the CDR3. The CDR3 DNA reads as TGTGCTAGTGGTTTGGTCAATGAGCAGTTCTTC. Protein sequence: CASGLVNEQFF.

Comments on this clone: This CDR3 is also generated by other DNA sequences in the sample. The chain links TRBV28 to TRBJ1-4; D is uncertain. The CDR3 runs to 14 residues. Trimming removed 6 bases at V and 5 bases at J, with 13 bases between. Germline-derived CDR1 and CDR2 are MDHEN and SYDVKM. CDR3 sequence reads: CASSPGRRNEKLFF. The DNA for the CDR3 is TGTGCCAGCAGCCCCGGACGGAGAAATGAAAAACTGTTTTTT.

V is TRBV5-4 and J is TRBJ2-1; D is uncertain. CDR3 length equals 18 residues. V shed 4 bases and J shed 0 bases, with 20 bases lying between them. Germline CDR1 is SGHNT and CDR2 is YYREEE (reference sequence). This chain's CDR3 is CASSPRHVGSSSYNEQFF. The CDR3 bases are TGTGCCAGCAGCCCGCGACATGTAGGATCAAGCTCCTACAATGAGCAGTTCTTC. The whole variable domain, filled in from reference TRBV5-4 and TRBJ2-1, reads ETGVTQSPTHLIKTRGQQVTLRCSSQSGHNTVSWYQQALGQGPQFIFQYYREEENGRGNFPPRFSGLQFPNYSSELNVNALELDDSALYLCASSPRHVGSSSYNEQFFGPGTRLTVL.

The rearrangement joins TRBV11-2 to TRBJ2-7, with D unresolved. Trimming stripped 3 bases from V and 0 bases from J, with 12 bases between. The CDR3 has 15 residues. Germline values: CDR1 SGHAT, CDR2 FQNNGV. CDR3 DNA sequence: TGTGCCAGCAGCTTTCGAGGAGTCAGCTCCTACGAGCAGTACTTC. Its protein product is CASSFRGVSSYEQYF.

V gene TRBV6-1 combines with J gene TRBJ2-6; the D is unclear. Trimming removed 4 bases from V and 0 bases from J, with 7 bases in between. The CDR3 covers 15 residues. Per germline, CDR1 MNHNS and CDR2 SASEGT. The CDR3 loop reads CASSVGVSGANVLTF. The CDR3 coding sequence is TGTGCCAGCAGTGTTGGGGTCTCTGGGGCCAACGTCCTGACTTTC.

This chain links TRBV2 with TRBJ2-3; perhaps TRBD2 as D (5 bases). V lost 3 bases to trimming and J lost 1 base, with 14 bases between them. The germline V gene encodes CDR1 SNHLY and CDR2 FYNNEI. The CDR3 totals 16 residues. DNA of the CDR3: TGTGCCAGCAGTGATCCCGGGGATCGGGGCACAGATACGCAGTATTTT. This codes for CASSDPGDRGTDTQYF.

The V gene is TRBV4-3, the J gene TRBJ1-2; no clear D. The CDR3 covers 15 residues. Germline V gene sequence: CDR1 LGHNA, CDR2 YSLEER. V lost 1 base to trimming and J lost 3 bases, with 12 bases between them. Written as DNA, the CDR3 is TGCGCCAGCAGCCAAGCGGGATGGACGGACTATGGCTACACCTTC. This gives the protein CASSQAGWTDYGYTF.

The genes are TRBV28 and TRBJ1-5; D is possibly TRBD1 (5 bases). CDR3 length: 13 amino acids. Germline lookup yields CDR1 MDHEN and CDR2 SYDVKM. V was clipped by 10 bases and J by 6 bases, with 16 bases between them. CDR3 coding DNA: TGTGCCACGACCCTCCCTGGGGGTCAGCCCCAGCATTTT. Translation: CATTLPGGQPQHF.

This clone was picked up one time. The chain joins TRBV28 to TRBJ2-3; D tentatively reads TRBD1 or TRBD2 (6 bases each). CDR1 is MDHEN and CDR2 is SYDVKM in the germline V gene. Trimming took off 8 bases at V and 0 bases at J, with 15 bases between the two ends. This CDR3 has 15 residues. DNA of the CDR3: TGTGCCAGCGGAGGGGGGAAGACTAGCACAGATACGCAGTATTTT. Its protein product is CASGGGKTSTDTQYF.

The gene calls are TRBV19 and TRBJ2-3; 9 bases line up with TRBD1. The germline V gene has CDR1 LNHDA and CDR2 SQIVND (reference sequence). The J segment lost 4 bases and the V segment lost 6 bases, leaving 14 bases of the junction unmatched. The CDR3 sequence is 17 residues long. The CDR3 is CASRDPRTGEGSDTQYF. Here the CDR3 DNA reads TGTGCCAGTAGAGACCCCAGGACAGGGGAGGGCTCAGATACGCAGTATTTT.

This rearrangement joins TRBV30 to TRBJ2-7; D unclear. The V end lost 4 bases, the J end lost 4 bases, and 11 bases lay between the germline ends. The CDR3 loop spans 12 amino acids. From germline, CDR1 is GTSNPN and CDR2 SVGIG (reference sequence). CDR3 amino acids: CAWKTQRYEQYF. As DNA, the CDR3 is TGTGCCTGGAAAACGCAAAGGTACGAGCAGTACTTC.

J is TRBJ2-5 and V is TRBV5-1; D possibly corresponds to TRBD1 (6 bases). Germline-derived CDR1 and CDR2 are SGHRS and YFSETQ. Trimming took off 0 bases at V and 5 bases at J, with 8 bases between the two ends. The CDR3 extends over 13 amino acids. The CDR3 bases are TGCGCCAGCAGCTTGGAGGGGGATGAGACCCAGTACTTC. Translating it yields CASSLEGDETQYF.

The chain is built from TRBV30 and TRBJ2-5; D is unclear. V gave up 5 bases and J gave up 2 bases, with 9 bases separating them. Germline assignment: CDR1 GTSNPN and CDR2 SVGIG (reference sequence). The CDR3 has 12 residues. The DNA of the CDR3 is TGTGCCTGGGGACGGTTACAAGAGACCCAGTACTTC. Translation gives CAWGRLQETQYF.

The gene calls are TRBV6-1 and TRBJ1-2; D unclear. Germline V CDR1 and CDR2: MNHNS, SASEGT. CDR3 length: 12 residues. The V end was cut by 6 bases, the J end by 11 bases, with 16 bases between. CDR3 nucleotides: TGTGCCAGCAGCTTTAGCGCCGGCCTTTACACCTTC. Translation: CASSFSAGLYTF.

This sequence joins TRBV7-7 and TRBJ1-3, with 9 nucleotides matching TRBD1. J gave up 0 bases and V 0 bases, and 12 bases lay outside the gene matches. The CDR3 consists of 20 residues. From germline, CDR1 is SSHAT and CDR2 FNYEAQ (reference sequence). The CDR3 spells CASSLAPGQGPPHSGNTIYF. CDR3 bases: TGTGCCAGCAGCTTAGCTCCGGGACAGGGACCCCCTCACTCTGGAAACACCATATATTTT.